This TCR beta chain was profiled in a study of shared clonotypes between healthy human individuals. Those who donated, Caucasian adults without exception, all lived in Nashville, Tennessee. The CD4+ fraction was divided into a CD45RA+ naive subset and a CD45RA-negative memory subset. CDR3 size: 15 residues. Trimming removed 1 base at V and 7 bases at J, with 15 bases between. Germline V gene sequence: CDR1 SGHRS, CDR2 YFSETQ. Comments on this clone: Its target is unknown.

Using immunoSEQ multiplex PCR, the repertoire was profiled, and TCRdb retains in-frame clones only, with some absent. The table lists roughly 2,500,000 clones, approximately 93% of them singletons. Study-level results: Few donors limited the genetic and exposure-history diversity represented. Larger estimated richness was generally recorded for naive subsets relative to memory subsets.

This sequence was found in a man younger than 35 in good health. Some clones in this sample may be carry-over from other donors' samples. Sequences were obtained from naive CD4+ T cells from PBMCs. Subset in this sample: CD45RA+ positively selected. The V and J genes are TRBV5-1 and TRBJ2-1, with D possibly being TRBD1 (5 bases). The DNA of the CDR3 is TGCGCCAGCAGCTTGTTTCAGGGAAGAGAGAATGAGCAGTTCTTC. Encoded protein: CASSLFQGRENEQFF.